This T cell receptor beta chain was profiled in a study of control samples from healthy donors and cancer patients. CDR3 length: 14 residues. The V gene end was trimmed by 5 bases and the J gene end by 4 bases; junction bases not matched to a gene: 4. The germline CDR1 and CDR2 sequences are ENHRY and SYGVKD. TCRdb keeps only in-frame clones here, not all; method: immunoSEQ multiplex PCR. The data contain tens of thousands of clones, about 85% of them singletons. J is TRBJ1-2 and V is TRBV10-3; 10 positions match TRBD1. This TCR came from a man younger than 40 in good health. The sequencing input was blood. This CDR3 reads CAISPGTGAYGYTF. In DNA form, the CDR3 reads TGTGCCATCAGTCCCGGGACAGGGGCCTATGGCTACACCTTC.